The present T cell receptor (beta chain) was sequenced within a study of OX40 agonist ivuxolimab in advanced cancers. General study results and limits: Low normalized T-cell clonal expansion was also seen in some nonresponders. There were, on average, more expanded clones in CD8+ T cells than in CD4+. Relatively little clonal expansion, among the lowest observed, appeared in partial responders at 0.1-3.0 mg/kg.

Trimming removed 4 bases from V and 1 base from J, with 17 bases in between. CDR1 SGHDT and CDR2 YYEEEE come from the germline V gene. The CDR3 covers 16 residues. Only in-frame clones appear in the TCRdb table, and some are missing; sequencing was by immunoSEQ multiplex PCR. The data hold fewer than 85,000 clones, with less than 90% observed a single time. Autoimmune disease history or systemic immunosuppression disqualified patients. As to this clone: Its specificity is not known.

V gene TRBV5-6 combines with J gene TRBJ2-5; a weak D match, TRBD1 (6 bases). The receptor was isolated from an adult with an advanced solid tumor such as melanoma, head and neck, liver or kidney cancer. The sequenced sample was CD4+ or CD8+ T cells sorted from blood, obtained in a trial of the OX40 agonist ivuxolimab. CDR3 sequence (DNA): TGTGCCAGCAGCCTAGGATCACACAGGGTCCAAGAGACCCAGTACTTC. It is translated as CASSLGSHRVQETQYF.